This T cell receptor beta chain was observed in a study of T cells in Graves' hyperthyroidism and ophthalmopathy. The source material, RNA transcripts, was used to amplify TCR beta CDR3 regions. With the HTBI primer set, the TCR CDR3 went through a first round of RT-PCR. TCRdb ran MiXCR on the multiplex PCR reads and lists one entry per CDR3 protein. Of approximately 560,000 distinct CDR3 sequences in the sample, around a sixth were seen once. Patients aged 18 to 65 had newly diagnosed hyperthyroidism lasting under 2 months. The authors took PBMCs from 10 ml fresh peripheral blood. The V and J ends lost 3 bases and 3 bases respectively, with 8 bases between them. This CDR3 has 14 amino acids. Germline-derived CDR1 and CDR2 are MNHEY and SVGAGI. This clonotype was recorded a few times.

The receptor's source is a woman aged 25 to 39 with Graves' hyperthyroidism. Material for sequencing was blood. This chain links TRBV6-5 with TRBJ1-4; the D is unclear. The CDR3 DNA is TGTGCCAGCAGTTATGACACCCCTAATGAAAAACTGTTTTTT. It translates to CASSYDTPNEKLFF.